Listed below are T cell receptor beta chains from one sample, sequenced in a study of cytomegalovirus exposure and HLA in healthy donors. The repertoire was sequenced with immunoSEQ multiplex PCR; TCRdb's copy has only in-frame clones and lacks some. This sample has some 170,000 clones, with roughly 80% found just once. Sequencing was performed on PBMCs. These receptor sequences come from a woman aged 45-60 years in good health and CMV-seronegative. The CDR3 runs from the conserved cysteine through the conserved F or W. A D gene is named only where the DNA matches it firmly. Clone sizes are given selectively: once, few, many, or a class where the clone is expanded.

DNA: TGCGCCAGCAGCGGGAGCGGGGGTTACAATGAGCAGTTCTTC; CDR3: CASSGSGGYNEQFF; V: TRBV5-1; size: -; D: TRBD2; J: TRBJ2-1
DNA: TGTGCCAGCAGCTTCTCCGGGACAGGGGCCCCCTATGGCTACACCTTC; CDR3: CASSFSGTGAPYGYTF; V: TRBV7-9; size: -; D: TRBD1; J: TRBJ1-2
DNA: TGTGCTAGTGGTCCAACCCGCGCCCTTAGCACAGATACGCAGTATTTT; CDR3: CASGPTRALSTDTQYF; V: TRBV12-5; size: few; D: -; J: TRBJ2-3
DNA: TGTGCCAGCAGCCTCACCGCCAGAACAATGAACACTGAAGCTTTCTTT; CDR3: CASSLTARTMNTEAFF; V: TRBV7-2; size: -; D: -; J: TRBJ1-1
DNA: TGTGCCACCAGCAGCGTCGCCAGGTTGGGCAATCAGCCCCAGCATTTT; CDR3: CATSSVARLGNQPQHF; V: TRBV15; size: -; D: -; J: TRBJ1-5
DNA: TGTGCCAGCAGCTTGGAGACAGGGTATGGCTACACCTTC; CDR3: CASSLETGYGYTF; V: TRBV5-6; size: -; D: TRBD1; J: TRBJ1-2
DNA: TGTGCCAGCAGTTTCGGCAGGACAGGGACTAGCGGGAGAAAGACCCAGTACTTC; CDR3: CASSFGRTGTSGRKTQYF; V: TRBV28; size: -; D: TRBD2; J: TRBJ2-5
DNA: TGTGCCAGCAGCGCCAGGACAGGGAGTACCCGGGAGCTGTTTTTT; CDR3: CASSARTGSTRELFF; V: TRBV9; size: -; D: TRBD1; J: TRBJ2-2
DNA: TGTGCCACCAGCAGAGAACAGCGGGGGGCGAAACTATACTCCTACGAGCAGTACTTC; CDR3: CATSREQRGAKLYSYEQYF; V: TRBV15; size: -; D: TRBD2; J: TRBJ2-7
DNA: TGTGCCAGCAGCTGGGACAGGGGGGATGGCTACACCTTC; CDR3: CASSWDRGDGYTF; V: TRBV7-9; size: -; D: TRBD1; J: TRBJ1-2
DNA: TGTGCCAGCAGTTCCCTGGGACTAGCGGGGAACTCCTACGAGCAGTACTTC; CDR3: CASSSLGLAGNSYEQYF; V: TRBV27; size: -; D: TRBD2; J: TRBJ2-7
DNA: TGTGCCAGCAGCTTAGGGACAGGGTCCCTCGAGCAGTACTTC; CDR3: CASSLGTGSLEQYF; V: TRBV7-2; size: -; D: TRBD1; J: TRBJ2-7
DNA: TGTGCCAGCAGCTTAGGGGCGACAGGATATGAAAAACTGTTTTTT; CDR3: CASSLGATGYEKLFF; V: TRBV7-8; size: once; D: -; J: TRBJ1-4
DNA: TGTGCCAGCAGTTTACCTCCGGGCTACACCTTC; CDR3: CASSLPPGYTF; V: TRBV28; size: few; D: -; J: TRBJ1-2
DNA: TGCGCCAGCAGCCAAGAACTAGCGGGATACAATGAGCAGTTCTTC; CDR3: CASSQELAGYNEQFF; V: TRBV4-3; size: -; D: TRBD2; J: TRBJ2-1
DNA: TGTGCCAGCAGCTCGCCGTCCCTGGGGAGGGCCTTGGGTGAGCAGTTCTTC; CDR3: CASSSPSLGRALGEQFF; V: TRBV9; size: -; D: TRBD2; J: TRBJ2-1
DNA: TGTGCCAGCAGCGCCCCCACCGACAGGGTAACTGAAGCTTTCTTT; CDR3: CASSAPTDRVTEAFF; V: TRBV9; size: -; D: TRBD1; J: TRBJ1-1
DNA: TGTGCCAGCAGTGAATTTGGGGGTACAGACAGGGGCACAGATACGCAGTATTTT; CDR3: CASSEFGGTDRGTDTQYF; V: TRBV25-1; size: -; D: TRBD1; J: TRBJ2-3
DNA: TGTGCCAGCAGTGGCTATAGCGGGAGGGCCGGAAATGAGCAGTTCTTC; CDR3: CASSGYSGRAGNEQFF; V: TRBV27; size: -; D: TRBD2; J: TRBJ2-1
DNA: TGTGCCAGCAGCCAACAGGTCGGGGACAACGTCCTGACTTTC; CDR3: CASSQQVGDNVLTF; V: TRBV16; size: -; D: -; J: TRBJ2-6
DNA: TGTGCCAGCAGCTCCCAGGGGGTAGGTGAGCAGTTCTTC; CDR3: CASSSQGVGEQFF; V: TRBV7-9; size: -; D: TRBD1; J: TRBJ2-1
DNA: TGTGCCAGCAGTCCCTGGGGACAGGGGGCGGGTGGCACCGGGGAGCTGTTTTTT; CDR3: CASSPWGQGAGGTGELFF; V: TRBV28; size: -; D: TRBD1; J: TRBJ2-2
DNA: TGTGCCAGCAGCTTATTCTCGACTACCGGGACAGCTTACTACGAGCAGTACTTC; CDR3: CASSLFSTTGTAYYEQYF; V: TRBV7-3; size: -; D: TRBD1; J: TRBJ2-7
DNA: TGTGCCAGCAGTTTCCATACTCCGACTATACCAGAAGCTTTCTTT; CDR3: CASSFHTPTIPEAFF; V: TRBV28; size: -; D: -; J: TRBJ1-1
DNA: TGTGCCAGCAGCTTTCCTGGGCGACAGGATGCTGAAGCTTTCTTT; CDR3: CASSFPGRQDAEAFF; V: TRBV7-9; size: -; D: -; J: TRBJ1-1
DNA: TGTGCCAGCAGCACGATCTTCGGACAGGGGGGATCCTACAATGAGCAGTTCTTC; CDR3: CASSTIFGQGGSYNEQFF; V: TRBV11-2; size: -; D: TRBD1; J: TRBJ2-1
DNA: TGTGCCAGCGGACAAGGGGGGGGCTATGGCTACACCTTC; CDR3: CASGQGGGYGYTF; V: TRBV6-5; size: -; D: -; J: TRBJ1-2
DNA: TGCGCCAGCAGCGAGGGACAGGAGAACACCGGGGAGCTGTTTTTT; CDR3: CASSEGQENTGELFF; V: TRBV4-3; size: few; D: TRBD1; J: TRBJ2-2
DNA: TGTGCCAGCAGGGGGGGCGGGGGAGCGGCTGAAGCTTTCTTT; CDR3: CASRGGGGAAEAFF; V: TRBV27; size: few; D: -; J: TRBJ1-1
DNA: TGTGCCAGCAGTGAGGGGAGCGGGATGGCCTACTACGAGCAGTACTTC; CDR3: CASSEGSGMAYYEQYF; V: TRBV6-1; size: -; D: TRBD2; J: TRBJ2-7
DNA: TGTGCCAGCAGCCCAAGGGACAGCTTGAACTATGGCTACACCTTC; CDR3: CASSPRDSLNYGYTF; V: TRBV7-9; size: -; D: TRBD1; J: TRBJ1-2